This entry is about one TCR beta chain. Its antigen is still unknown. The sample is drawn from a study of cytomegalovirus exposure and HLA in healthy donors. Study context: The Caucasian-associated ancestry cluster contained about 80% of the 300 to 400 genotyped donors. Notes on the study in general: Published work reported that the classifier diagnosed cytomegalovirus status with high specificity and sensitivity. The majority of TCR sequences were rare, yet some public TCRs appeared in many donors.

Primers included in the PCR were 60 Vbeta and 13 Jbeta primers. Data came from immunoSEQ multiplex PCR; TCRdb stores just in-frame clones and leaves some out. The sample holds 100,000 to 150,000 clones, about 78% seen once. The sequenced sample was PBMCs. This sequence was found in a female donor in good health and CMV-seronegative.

This chain's CDR3 is CASSGSGTGYGETQYF. CDR3 DNA sequence: TGCGCCAGCAGCGGCAGCGGGACAGGGTATGGAGAGACCCAGTACTTC. This rearrangement joins TRBV5-1 to TRBJ2-5; 9 bases fit TRBD1. The germline CDR1 and CDR2 sequences are SGHRS and YFSETQ. This CDR3 spans 16 amino acids. The ends lost 4 bases at V and 4 bases at J; junction bases unmatched: 11. The full variable domain, completed using reference TRBV5-1 and TRBJ2-5, is KAGVTQTPRYLIKTRGQQVTLSCSPISGHRSVSWYQQTPGQGLQFLFEYFSETQRNKGNFPGRFSGRQFSNSRSEMNVSTLELGDSALYLCASSGSGTGYGETQYFGPGTRLLVL.